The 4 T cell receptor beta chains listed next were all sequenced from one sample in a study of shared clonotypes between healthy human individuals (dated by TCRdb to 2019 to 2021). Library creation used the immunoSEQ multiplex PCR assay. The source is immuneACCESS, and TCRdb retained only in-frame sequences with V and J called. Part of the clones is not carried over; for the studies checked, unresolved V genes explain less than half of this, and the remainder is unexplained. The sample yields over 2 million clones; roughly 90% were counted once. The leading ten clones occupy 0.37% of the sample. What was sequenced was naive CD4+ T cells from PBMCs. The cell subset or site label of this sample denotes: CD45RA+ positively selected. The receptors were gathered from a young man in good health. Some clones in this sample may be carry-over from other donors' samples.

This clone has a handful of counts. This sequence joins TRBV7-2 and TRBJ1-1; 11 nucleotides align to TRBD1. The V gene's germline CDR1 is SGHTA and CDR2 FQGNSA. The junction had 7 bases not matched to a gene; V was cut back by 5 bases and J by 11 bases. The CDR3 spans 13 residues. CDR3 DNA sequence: TGTGCCAGCAGCCAGGGACAGGGGGGTGGCGCTTTCTTT. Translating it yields CASSQGQGGGAFF.

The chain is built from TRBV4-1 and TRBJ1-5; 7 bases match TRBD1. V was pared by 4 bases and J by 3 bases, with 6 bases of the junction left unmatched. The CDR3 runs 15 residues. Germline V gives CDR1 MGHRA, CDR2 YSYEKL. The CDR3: CASSRGQGDNQPQHF. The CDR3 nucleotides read TGCGCCAGCAGCCGAGGCCAGGGGGACAATCAGCCCCAGCATTTT.

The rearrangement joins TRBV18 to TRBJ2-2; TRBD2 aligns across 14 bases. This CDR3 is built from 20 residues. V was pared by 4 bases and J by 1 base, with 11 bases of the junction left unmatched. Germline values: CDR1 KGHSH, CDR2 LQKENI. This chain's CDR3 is CASSLRAGLAGERNTGELFF. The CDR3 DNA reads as TGTGCCAGCTCACTGCGAGCGGGACTAGCGGGAGAGAGGAACACCGGGGAGCTGTTTTTT.

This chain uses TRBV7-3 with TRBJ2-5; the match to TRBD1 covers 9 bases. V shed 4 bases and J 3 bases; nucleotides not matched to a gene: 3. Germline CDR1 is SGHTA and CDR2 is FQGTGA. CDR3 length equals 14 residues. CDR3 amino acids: CASSSGTGKETQYF. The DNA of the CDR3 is TGTGCCAGCAGCTCCGGGACAGGGAAAGAGACCCAGTACTTC.